The clone carrying this T cell receptor beta chain was counted a few times. Germline V gives CDR1 DFQATT, CDR2 SNEGSKA (reference sequence). This CDR3 has 16 residues. The junction had 11 bases not matched to a gene; V was cut back by 2 bases and J by 3 bases. A TCRbeta library incorporating unique molecular identifiers was prepared. In TCRdb, the PCR reads were re-called with MiXCR into one record per CDR3 protein. The repertoire holds hundreds of thousands of distinct CDR3 sequences, with approximately 12% as singletons. The data originate from a study of T-cell reconstitution after alpha-beta-depleted transplantation in children.

The chain employs TRBV20-1 and TRBJ2-7, with 9 bases lining up with TRBD1. The TCR comes from a male patient younger than 18 who had a stem cell transplant for acute myeloid leukemia, so the T cells may come from the graft donor. The material sequenced was PBMCs, mostly from graft donor cells, taken 360 days after TCRalphabeta/CD19-depleted stem cell transplant. CDR3 sequence (DNA): TGCAGTGCTAGACCTTCAGGGACAGGGAACGACTACGAGCAGTACTTC. It codes for CSARPSGTGNDYEQYF.